The 17 T cell receptor beta chains listed next were all sequenced from one sample in a study of cytomegalovirus exposure and HLA in healthy donors (dated by TCRdb to about 2017). Library preparation was by the immunoSEQ multiplex PCR assay. For the multiplex PCR, a mixture combining 60 forward primers for TCR Vbeta segments and 13 reverse primers for TCR Jbeta segments was used. The immuneACCESS repertoire file appears here via TCRdb, limited to in-frame rearrangements. These files lack a portion of the clones; in checked studies, under half of the deficit traces to unresolved V genes, and the cause of the others is not known. The sample's records list 45,000 to 60,000 clones. The ten largest account for approximately 7% of the sample. The sample taken for sequencing was PBMCs. The origin of the receptors is a woman aged 40 to 50 in good health and CMV-seronegative.

This chain connects TRBV18 to TRBJ2-5; 7 bases are shared with TRBD1. The V and J ends lost 3 bases and 3 bases, in that order; junction bases with no gene match: 13. CDR1 KGHSH and CDR2 LQKENI come from the germline V gene. The CDR3 extends over 17 amino acids. The CDR3 nucleotides are TGTGCCAGCTCACCCATTCCTCCTAGAACAGGGGAAGAGACCCAGTACTTC. It is translated as CASSPIPPRTGEETQYF.

This rearrangement joins TRBV9 to TRBJ2-3, with 8 positions matching TRBD2. CDR1 and CDR2 from the germline V gene are SGDLS and YYNGEE. The CDR3 runs to 16 residues. V was pared by 0 bases and J by 0 bases, with 3 bases of the junction left unmatched. As DNA, the CDR3 is TGTGCCAGCAGCGTAGGAGCGGGAGCTAGCACAGATACGCAGTATTTT. As protein: CASSVGAGASTDTQYF.

The chain has TRBV6-5 and TRBJ1-1; D gene unclear. V gave up 7 bases and J gave up 1 base, with 16 bases separating them. The CDR3 contains 15 residues. Germline CDR1 reads MNHEY; CDR2 reads SVGAGI. The CDR3 loop reads CASKPPLQGNTEAFF. As DNA, the CDR3 is TGTGCCAGCAAGCCCCCACTACAAGGGAACACTGAAGCTTTCTTT.

The rearrangement links TRBV7-9 to TRBJ1-3; D remains unclear. V gave up 3 bases and J gave up 3 bases, with 9 bases separating them. Per the germline V gene, CDR1 is SEHNR and CDR2 is FQNEAQ (reference sequence). The CDR3 is made up of 14 amino acids. The CDR3 DNA reads as TGTGCCAGCAGCTTGAGGGTAAATGGAAACACCATATATTTT. Residues: CASSLRVNGNTIYF.

J is TRBJ1-5 and V is TRBV19; TRBD1 agrees at 8 bases. This CDR3 has 15 amino acids. With 1 base clipped from V and 4 bases from J, the junction kept 3 bases outside the gene matches. Per the germline V gene, CDR1 is LNHDA and CDR2 is SQIVND (reference sequence). CDR3 DNA sequence: TGTGCCAGTAGTATAGTGAGACAGGGGAATCAGCCCCAGCATTTT. This encodes CASSIVRQGNQPQHF.

V usage is TRBV7-9 and J usage is TRBJ1-1; 12 bases are a match to TRBD1. Unmatched junction bases numbered 5, after V lost 3 bases and J lost 0 bases. This CDR3 is 17 amino acids long. Per germline, CDR1 SEHNR and CDR2 FQNEAQ (reference sequence). DNA of the CDR3: TGTGCCAGCAGCTTGGGACAGGGGGCAGGGATGAACACTGAAGCTTTCTTT. This encodes CASSLGQGAGMNTEAFF.

This chain connects TRBV11-3 to TRBJ2-7; D unresolved. V shed 5 bases and J shed 3 bases, with 11 bases lying between them. CDR1 is SGHNT and CDR2 is YENEEA in the germline V gene. The CDR3 contains 13 residues. The CDR3 sequence: CASSVDTDYEQYF. The CDR3 nucleotides read TGTGCCAGCAGCGTCGACACCGACTACGAGCAGTACTTC. The full variable domain, with the rest looked up from reference TRBV11-3 and TRBJ2-7, is EAGVVQSPRYKIIEKKQPVAFWCNPISGHNTLYWYLQNLGQGPELLIRYENEEAVDDSQLPKDRFSAERLKGVDSTLKIQPAELGDSAVYLCASSVDTDYEQYFGPGTRLTVT.

V is TRBV10-3 and J is TRBJ2-7; 7 nucleotides align to TRBD1. The V and J ends lost 0 bases and 6 bases, in that order; junction bases with no gene match: 8. Germline CDR1 ENHRY, CDR2 SYGVKD. This CDR3 comprises 15 residues. This chain's CDR3 is CAISESRGPGSEQYF. The CDR3 region has the DNA TGTGCCATCAGTGAGTCGAGGGGGCCAGGGAGCGAGCAGTACTTC.

V usage is TRBV20-1 and J usage is TRBJ2-7; D remains ambiguous. This CDR3 has 11 residues. The ends were cut back, 3 bases at V and 3 bases at J, with 6 bases in the middle. Germline V lookup: CDR1 DFQATT, CDR2 SNEGSKA (reference sequence). The CDR3 spells CSARADYEQYF. CDR3 coding DNA: TGCAGTGCTAGGGCCGACTACGAGCAGTACTTC.

The chain uses TRBV19 and TRBJ1-1; D is possibly TRBD1 (5 bases). The CDR3 has 13 residues. V dropped 4 bases and J dropped 3 bases, with 9 bases sitting between them. Germline CDR1 is LNHDA and CDR2 is SQIVND (reference sequence). The CDR3 spells CASSRGRDTEAFF. CDR3 bases: TGTGCCAGTAGTAGGGGCAGGGACACTGAAGCTTTCTTT.

Regarding this clone: An end of the junction differs from the germline gene, which may be a read error. The chain recombines TRBV28 with TRBJ1-2, with 9 positions matching TRBD1. In germline, CDR1 is MDHEN, CDR2 SYDVKM. The CDR3 has 15 residues. CDR3 sequence: CASISGQGRGYGYTF. The CDR3 DNA reads as TGTGCAAGCATATCCGGACAGGGGAGAGGTTATGGCTACACCTTC.

The V call is TRBV9, the J call TRBJ1-4; TRBD1 matches 7 bases. The junction had 6 bases not matched to a gene; V was cut back by 3 bases and J by 4 bases. The V gene's germline CDR1 is SGDLS and CDR2 YYNGEE. This CDR3 spans 15 amino acids. The CDR3 is CASSAGTESNEKLFF. Here the CDR3 DNA reads TGTGCCAGCAGCGCCGGGACAGAGAGTAATGAAAAACTGTTTTTT.

The CDR3 region has the DNA TGCGCCAGCAGCTTGGACCCCAGCACCGGGGAGCTGTTTTTT. Its translation is CASSLDPSTGELFF. This chain connects TRBV5-1 to TRBJ2-2; D unresolved. The CDR3 contains 14 residues. In germline, CDR1 is SGHRS, CDR2 YFSETQ. V was clipped by 0 bases and J by 4 bases, with 7 bases between them.

The chain uses TRBV6-6 and TRBJ1-1, with 11 bases that match TRBD1. The ends lost 4 bases at V and 2 bases at J; junction bases unmatched: 3. Germline V gives CDR1 MNHNY, CDR2 SVGAGI (reference sequence). The CDR3 consists of 15 residues. CDR3 sequence (DNA): TGTGCCAGCAGTTGGAGGACAGGGGGCAACACTGAAGCTTTCTTT. Translated, it gives CASSWRTGGNTEAFF.

Here the CDR3 reads CAWSPTRLAGLYEQYF. The CDR3 region has the DNA TGTGCCTGGAGTCCGACCCGACTAGCGGGCTTATACGAGCAGTACTTC. The genes are TRBV30 and TRBJ2-7, with 10 nucleotides matching TRBD2. This CDR3 has 16 amino acids. The germline V gene encodes CDR1 GTSNPN and CDR2 SVGIG (reference sequence). V dropped 2 bases and J dropped 4; count of bases not matched to a gene: 11.

This chain links TRBV5-5 with TRBJ2-2; TRBD2 matches 8 bases. The CDR3 runs to 16 residues. Germline-derived CDR1 and CDR2 are SGHKS and YYEKEE (reference sequence). Germline trimming cut 0 bases from V and 7 bases from J; bases unmatched to any gene: 8. CDR3 loop: CASSLEGGRFVGELFF. The CDR3 DNA reads as TGTGCCAGCAGCTTGGAGGGCGGGAGGTTTGTCGGGGAGCTGTTTTTT.

This chain uses TRBV11-1 with TRBJ1-3, with TRBD1 matching 7 bases. The CDR3 loop spans 15 amino acids. V was clipped by 4 bases and J by 6 bases; unmatched bases: 9. In germline, CDR1 is SGHAT, CDR2 FQDESV (reference sequence). The CDR3 sequence: CASSSKTGILNTIYF. The CDR3 nucleotides read TGTGCCAGCAGCTCGAAGACAGGGATTCTAAACACCATATATTTT.